The clone carrying this T cell receptor (beta chain) was detected only once. Authors' methods: Amplified reference gene primers provided the basis for estimating nucleated cell counts. The method was immunoSEQ multiplex PCR; TCRdb's version includes in-frame clones alone and lacks a portion of them. V and J calls and clone size are given by that table; D and trimming were obtained from the DNA. The sample has under 150,000 clones; 85% to 90% are singletons. The data were taken from a study of blood T cell repertoires in COVID-19. Study context: Researchers got acute and convalescent COVID-19 samples from the United States, Italy and Spain. PBMCs, B-cell-depleted T cells, or T cells were the source of the cDNA or gDNA that made up the material.

The sequence was obtained from a woman in her fifties or sixties with acute or convalescent COVID-19. Specimen: peripheral blood.

In DNA, the CDR3 is TGTGCCAGCAGCTTGGACGGTTCACCCCTCCACTTT. It specifies CASSLDGSPLHF. The J gene is TRBJ1-6, the V gene TRBV5-6, with unresolved D. Germline values: CDR1 SGHDT, CDR2 YYEEEE. Trimming stripped 0 bases from V and 9 bases from J, with 4 bases between. This CDR3 is built from 12 residues. Full variable domain (rest looked up from reference TRBV5-6 and TRBJ1-6): DAGVTQSPTHLIKTRGQQVTLRCSPKSGHDTVSWYQQALGQGPQFIFQYYEEEERQRGNFPDRFSGHQFPNYSSELNVNALLLGDSALYLCASSLDGSPLHFGNGTRLTVT.